These 13 T cell receptor beta chains share one sample of origin, sequenced in a study of shared clonotypes between healthy human individuals. The assay was immunoSEQ multiplex PCR, and TCRdb's table has in-frame clones only and misses some. The table records 740,000 or so clones, around 73% of them present only once. Sequencing was done on a sample of memory CD4+ T cells sorted from blood. The subset: CD45RA-negative fraction. These TCRs come from a woman in her 30s in good health.

The genes are TRBV21-1 and TRBJ2-2; the table assigns TRBD2, which was not confirmed against the DNA. TRBV21-1 represents a pseudogene. The CDR3 contains 18 residues. CDR3 nucleotides: TGTGCCAGCAGCAAAAGAGGGAGCGGGAGGAGGAACACCGGGGAGCTGTTTTTT. Residues: CASSKRGSGRRNTGELFF.

The rearrangement joins TRBV18 to TRBJ1-5; D unresolved. The V end was cut by 3 bases, the J end by 4 bases, with 10 bases between. CDR3 length equals 14 residues. CDR1 is KGHSH and CDR2 is LQKENI in the germline V gene. The CDR3: CASSPAQLNQPQHF. The CDR3 nucleotides are TGTGCCAGCTCACCGGCACAGCTTAATCAGCCCCAGCATTTT.

The chain couples TRBV10-1 to TRBJ2-5; D perhaps matches TRBD1 (6 bases). Trimming cost V 0 bases and J 6 bases, with 11 bases left between them. This CDR3 has 14 amino acids. CDR1 and CDR2 from the germline V gene are WNHNN and SYGVQD (reference sequence). The DNA for the CDR3 is TGCGCCAGCAGTGAGTCGATAGGGGGAAAGACCCAGTACTTC. Translating gives CASSESIGGKTQYF.

The chain recombines TRBV28 with TRBJ2-3; no definite D call. Trimming removed 2 bases at V and 6 bases at J, with 24 bases between. Germline V gives CDR1 MDHEN, CDR2 SYDVKM. CDR3 length equals 18 residues. CDR3: CASSLAQRGRKAGDTQYF. In DNA, the CDR3 is TGTGCCAGCAGTTTAGCGCAGCGAGGTCGTAAAGCAGGCGATACGCAGTATTTT. The full variable domain, its missing parts supplied by reference TRBV28 and TRBJ2-3, is DVKVTQSSRYLVKRTGEKVFLECVQDMDHENMFWYRQDPGLGLRLIYFSYDVKMKEKGDIPEGYSVSREKKERFSLILESASTNQTSMYLCASSLAQRGRKAGDTQYFGPGTRLTVL.

This clone appeared a few times. The gene calls are TRBV6-5 and TRBJ1-1; D remains unclear. V dropped 6 bases and J dropped 6 bases, with 11 bases sitting between them. The CDR3 runs to 12 residues. Germline CDR1 and CDR2: MNHEY and SVGAGI. The CDR3 loop reads CASRDIGAEAFF. In DNA, the CDR3 is TGTGCCAGCAGAGATATCGGGGCTGAAGCTTTCTTT.

The table lists this clone with a count of one. The chain recombines TRBV6-1 with TRBJ2-7; D gene unclear. From germline, CDR1 is MNHNS and CDR2 SASEGT. The CDR3 runs to 11 residues. Trimming pared 3 bases from V and 2 bases from J, leaving 2 bases between. The CDR3 loop reads CASSDAYEQYF. CDR3 DNA: TGTGCCAGCAGTGATGCCTACGAGCAGTACTTC.

The chain combines TRBV30 with TRBJ2-7; 10 nucleotides match TRBD1. Germline trimming cut 5 bases from V and 5 bases from J; bases unmatched to any gene: 12. Germline CDR1 is GTSNPN and CDR2 is SVGIG (reference sequence). This CDR3 is built from 15 residues. The CDR3, as DNA: TGTGCCTGGTCAACCCGGGGACAGGGGCCAAACGAGCAGTACTTC. Translation gives CAWSTRGQGPNEQYF.

This sequence joins TRBV7-9 and TRBJ2-6, with TRBD1 identical over 7 bases. With 5 bases clipped from V and 0 bases from J, the junction kept 7 bases outside the gene matches. Per the germline V gene, CDR1 is SEHNR and CDR2 is FQNEAQ (reference sequence). The CDR3 extends over 17 amino acids. CDR3 in amino acids: CASSPWDSTSGANVLTF. The CDR3 coding sequence is TGTGCCAGCAGCCCCTGGGACAGCACCTCTGGGGCCAACGTCCTGACTTTC.

This sequence joins TRBV4-1 and TRBJ1-4, with 7 bases that match TRBD1. V lost 4 bases and J lost 5; bases outside the gene matches: 10. The CDR3 totals 16 residues. The germline gives CDR1 MGHRA, CDR2 YSYEKL. CDR3 sequence (DNA): TGCGCCAGCAGCCGGCTAACAGGGGACTTAAATGAAAAACTGTTTTTT. Translating it yields CASSRLTGDLNEKLFF.

The V call is TRBV7-9, the J call TRBJ1-4; D not certain. CDR1 and CDR2 (germline): SEHNR, FQNEAQ (reference sequence). This CDR3 is built from 16 residues. The V end was cut by 5 bases, the J end by 4 bases, with 17 bases between. CDR3 protein: CASSPPTWGNNEKLFF. The CDR3 coding sequence is TGTGCCAGCAGCCCCCCGACGTGGGGAAATAATGAAAAACTGTTTTTT.

This clone was seen ten or more times. V and J are TRBV6-1 and TRBJ2-5, with 11 positions matching TRBD2. Germline lookup yields CDR1 MNHNS and CDR2 SASEGT. V was pared by 4 bases and J by 4 bases, with 8 bases of the junction left unmatched. The CDR3 is 16 residues long. This CDR3 reads CASSGYSGRAGETQYF. As DNA, the CDR3 is TGTGCCAGCAGTGGATATAGCGGGAGGGCCGGAGAGACCCAGTACTTC.

This chain uses TRBV6-5 with TRBJ1-2, with a possible D match to TRBD1 (5 bases). The CDR3 is 13 residues long. V was trimmed by 3 bases and J by 8 bases, leaving 13 bases between them. The germline V gene has CDR1 MNHEY and CDR2 SVGAGI. The CDR3: CASSYGGAGGYTF. The CDR3 nucleotides read TGTGCCAGCAGTTATGGAGGGGCAGGCGGCTACACCTTC.

In regard to this clone: Additional DNA sequences in this sample encode the identical CDR3. The CDR3 nucleotides are TGCGCCAGCAGCGGCGGGACGGGAGTTAACTATGGCTACACCTTC. Protein: CASSGGTGVNYGYTF. The chain carries TRBV5-1 and TRBJ1-2, with a possible D match to TRBD1 (5 bases). Germline CDR1 reads SGHRS; CDR2 reads YFSETQ. The V and J ends lost 4 bases and 1 base respectively, with 14 bases between them. There are 15 residues in the CDR3.